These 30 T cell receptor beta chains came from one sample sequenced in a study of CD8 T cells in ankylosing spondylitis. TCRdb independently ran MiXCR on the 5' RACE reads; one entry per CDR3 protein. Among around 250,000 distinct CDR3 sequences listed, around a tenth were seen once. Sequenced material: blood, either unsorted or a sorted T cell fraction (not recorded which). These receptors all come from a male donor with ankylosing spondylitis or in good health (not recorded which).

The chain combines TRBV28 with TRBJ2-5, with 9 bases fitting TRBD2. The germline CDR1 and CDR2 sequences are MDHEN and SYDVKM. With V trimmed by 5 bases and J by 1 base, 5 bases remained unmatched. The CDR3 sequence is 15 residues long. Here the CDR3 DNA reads TGTGCCAGCAGTATAGCGGGAGCCACCCAAGAGACCCAGTACTTC. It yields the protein CASSIAGATQETQYF.

The CDR3, as DNA: TGTGCCAGCAGTCCGGAGCCCCGGACAGACAATTCACCCCTCCACTTT. Translating gives CASSPEPRTDNSPLHF. The chain combines TRBV6-1 with TRBJ1-6; weak D call: TRBD1 (6 bases). V lost 5 bases to trimming and J lost 7 bases, with 18 bases between them. The CDR3 is made up of 16 amino acids. CDR1 is MNHNS and CDR2 is SASEGT in the germline V gene.

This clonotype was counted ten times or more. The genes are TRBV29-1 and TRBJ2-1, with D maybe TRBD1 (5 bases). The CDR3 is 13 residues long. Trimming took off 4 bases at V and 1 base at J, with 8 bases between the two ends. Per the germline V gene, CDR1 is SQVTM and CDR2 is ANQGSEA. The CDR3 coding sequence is TGCAGCGTTGTGTCAGGGTCCTACAATGAGCAGTTCTTC. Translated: CSVVSGSYNEQFF.

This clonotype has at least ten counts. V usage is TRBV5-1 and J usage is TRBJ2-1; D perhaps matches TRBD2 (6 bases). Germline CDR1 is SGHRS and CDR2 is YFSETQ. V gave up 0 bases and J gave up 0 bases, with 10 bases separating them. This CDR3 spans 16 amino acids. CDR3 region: CASSLGGGGSYNEQFF. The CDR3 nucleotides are TGCGCCAGCAGCTTGGGGGGAGGTGGCTCCTACAATGAGCAGTTCTTC.

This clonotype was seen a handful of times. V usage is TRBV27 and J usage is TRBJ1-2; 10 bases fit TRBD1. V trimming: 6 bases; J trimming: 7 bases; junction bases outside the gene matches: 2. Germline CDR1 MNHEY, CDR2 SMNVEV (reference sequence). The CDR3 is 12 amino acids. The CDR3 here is CASRTGGSGYTF. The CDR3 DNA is TGTGCCAGCAGGACAGGGGGCTCTGGCTACACCTTC.

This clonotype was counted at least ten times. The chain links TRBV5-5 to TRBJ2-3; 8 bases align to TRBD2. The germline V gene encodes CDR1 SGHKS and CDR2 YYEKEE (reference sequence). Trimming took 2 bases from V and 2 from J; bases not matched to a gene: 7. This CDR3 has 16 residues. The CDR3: CASSFRGGGHTDTQYF. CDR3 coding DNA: TGTGCCAGCAGCTTCCGGGGCGGGGGGCACACAGATACGCAGTATTTT.

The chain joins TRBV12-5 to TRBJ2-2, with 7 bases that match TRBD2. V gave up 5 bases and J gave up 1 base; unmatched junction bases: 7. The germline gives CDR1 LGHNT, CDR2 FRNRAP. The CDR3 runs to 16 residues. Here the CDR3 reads CASGASAGLNTGELFF. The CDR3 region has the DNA TGTGCTAGTGGTGCCTCAGCGGGATTGAACACCGGGGAGCTGTTTTTT.

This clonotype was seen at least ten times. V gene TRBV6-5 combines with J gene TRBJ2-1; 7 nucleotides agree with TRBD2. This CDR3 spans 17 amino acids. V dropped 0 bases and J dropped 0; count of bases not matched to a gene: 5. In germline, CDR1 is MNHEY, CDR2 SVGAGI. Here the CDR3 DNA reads TGTGCCAGCAGTTACTCGAAAGCGGGGAGCTCCTACAATGAGCAGTTCTTC. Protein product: CASSYSKAGSSYNEQFF.

CDR3 bases: TGCAGCGTTGAAGGGGGAGCACTAGAGTTCGTCTACAATGAGCAGTTCTTC. Amino acids: CSVEGGALEFVYNEQFF. The J gene is TRBJ2-1, the V gene TRBV29-1; tentative D call: TRBD2 (5 bases). CDR1 is SQVTM and CDR2 is ANQGSEA in the germline V gene. This CDR3 comprises 17 residues. The ends were cut back, 1 base at V and 3 bases at J, with 19 bases in the middle.

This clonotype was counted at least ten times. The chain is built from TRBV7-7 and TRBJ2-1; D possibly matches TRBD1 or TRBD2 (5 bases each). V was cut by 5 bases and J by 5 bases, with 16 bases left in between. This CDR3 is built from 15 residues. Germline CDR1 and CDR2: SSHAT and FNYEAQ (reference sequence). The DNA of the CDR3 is TGTGCCAGCAGCGTCGAGTCGGGACGGCACAATGAGCAGTTCTTC. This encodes CASSVESGRHNEQFF. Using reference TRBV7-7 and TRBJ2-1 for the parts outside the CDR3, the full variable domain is GAGVSQSPRYKVTKRGQDVTLRCDPISSHATLYWYQQALGQGPEFLTYFNYEAQPDKSGLPSDRFSAERPEGSISTLTIQRTEQRDSAMYRCASSVESGRHNEQFFGPGTRLTVL.

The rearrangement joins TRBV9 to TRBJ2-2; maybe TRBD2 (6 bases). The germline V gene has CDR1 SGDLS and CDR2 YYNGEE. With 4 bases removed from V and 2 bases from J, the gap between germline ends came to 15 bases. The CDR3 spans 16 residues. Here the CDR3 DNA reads TGTGCCAGCAGCTCTTCTCCGGGACTTAACACCGGGGAGCTGTTTTTT. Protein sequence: CASSSSPGLNTGELFF.

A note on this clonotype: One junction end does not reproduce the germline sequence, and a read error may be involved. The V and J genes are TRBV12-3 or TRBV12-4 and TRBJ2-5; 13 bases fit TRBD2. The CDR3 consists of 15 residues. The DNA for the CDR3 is TGTGCCGGCAGTAGGACTAGCGGGAGTCGGGAGACCCAGTACTTC. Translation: CAGSRTSGSRETQYF.

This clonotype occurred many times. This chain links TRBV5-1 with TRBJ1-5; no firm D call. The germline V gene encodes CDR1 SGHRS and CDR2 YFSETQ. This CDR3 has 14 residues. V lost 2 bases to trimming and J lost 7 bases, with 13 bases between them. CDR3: CASSFDGVGQPQHF. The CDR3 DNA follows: TGCGCCAGCAGCTTTGATGGGGTCGGACAGCCCCAGCATTTT.

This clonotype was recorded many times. CDR3 sequence: CASKPGGAGDTQYF. CDR3 DNA: TGTGCCAGCAAACCCGGGGGGGCCGGAGATACGCAGTATTTT. The chain is built from TRBV6-1 and TRBJ2-3; 8 bases match TRBD2. Germline lookup yields CDR1 MNHNS and CDR2 SASEGT. Germline trimming cut 7 bases from V and 5 bases from J; bases unmatched to any gene: 8. The CDR3 is 14 amino acids.

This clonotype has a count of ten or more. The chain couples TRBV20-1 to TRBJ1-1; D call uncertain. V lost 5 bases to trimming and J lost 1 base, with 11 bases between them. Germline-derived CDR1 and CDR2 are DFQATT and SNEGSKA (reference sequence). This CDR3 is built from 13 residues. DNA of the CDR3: TGCAGTGCTTCAACCTGGGGGAACACTGAAGCTTTCTTT. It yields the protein CSASTWGNTEAFF.

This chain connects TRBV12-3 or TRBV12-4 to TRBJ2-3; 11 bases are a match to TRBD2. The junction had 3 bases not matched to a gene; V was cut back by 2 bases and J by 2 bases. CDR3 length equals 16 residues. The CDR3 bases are TGTGCCAGCAGTTTAATAGCGGGGGGGCACACAGATACGCAGTATTTT. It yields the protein CASSLIAGGHTDTQYF.

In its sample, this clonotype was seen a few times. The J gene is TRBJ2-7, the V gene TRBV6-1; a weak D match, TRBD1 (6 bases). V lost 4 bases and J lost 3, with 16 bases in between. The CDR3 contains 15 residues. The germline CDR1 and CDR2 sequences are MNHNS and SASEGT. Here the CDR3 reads CASSGSRQVFYEQYF. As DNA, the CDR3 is TGTGCCAGCAGTGGATCCCGACAGGTCTTCTACGAGCAGTACTTC.

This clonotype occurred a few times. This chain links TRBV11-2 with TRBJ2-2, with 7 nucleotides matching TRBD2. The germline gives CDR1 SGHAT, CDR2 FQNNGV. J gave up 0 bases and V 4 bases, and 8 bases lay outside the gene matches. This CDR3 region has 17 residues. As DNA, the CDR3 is TGTGCCAGCAGCTCTGCACGCGGGGGACCGAACACCGGGGAGCTGTTTTTT. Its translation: CASSSARGGPNTGELFF.

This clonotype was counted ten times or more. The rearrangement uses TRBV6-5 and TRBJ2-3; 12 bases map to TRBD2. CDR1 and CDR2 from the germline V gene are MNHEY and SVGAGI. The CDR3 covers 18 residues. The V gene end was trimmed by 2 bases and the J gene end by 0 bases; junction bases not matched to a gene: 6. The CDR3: CASSYRASGGGSTDTQYF. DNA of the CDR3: TGTGCCAGCAGTTACCGCGCTAGCGGGGGGGGAAGCACAGATACGCAGTATTTT.

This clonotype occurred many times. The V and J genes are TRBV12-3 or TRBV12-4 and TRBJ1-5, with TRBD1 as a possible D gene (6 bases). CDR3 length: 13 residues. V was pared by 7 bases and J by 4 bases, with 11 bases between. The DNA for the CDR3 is TGTGCCAGCACCCGAGGACAGAATCAGCCCCAGCATTTT. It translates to CASTRGQNQPQHF.

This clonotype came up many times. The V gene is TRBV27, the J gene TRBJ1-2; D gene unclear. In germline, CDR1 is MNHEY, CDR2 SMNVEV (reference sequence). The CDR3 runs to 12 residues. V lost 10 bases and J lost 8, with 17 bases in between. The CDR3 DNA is TGTGCCACAAGACCCTTCGCGGGAGGCTACACCTTC. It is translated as CATRPFAGGYTF.

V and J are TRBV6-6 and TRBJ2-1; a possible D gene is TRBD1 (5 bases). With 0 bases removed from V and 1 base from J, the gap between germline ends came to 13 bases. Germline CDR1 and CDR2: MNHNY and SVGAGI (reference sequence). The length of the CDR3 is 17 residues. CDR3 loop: CASSYSIGKGSYNEQFF. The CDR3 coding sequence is TGTGCCAGCAGTTACTCGATTGGAAAGGGGTCCTACAATGAGCAGTTCTTC.

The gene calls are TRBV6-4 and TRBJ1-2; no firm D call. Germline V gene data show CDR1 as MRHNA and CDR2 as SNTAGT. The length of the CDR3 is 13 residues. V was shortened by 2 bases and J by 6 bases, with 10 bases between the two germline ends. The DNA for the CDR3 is TGTGCCAGCAGTGACACCCACAGCGATGGCTACACCTTC. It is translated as CASSDTHSDGYTF.

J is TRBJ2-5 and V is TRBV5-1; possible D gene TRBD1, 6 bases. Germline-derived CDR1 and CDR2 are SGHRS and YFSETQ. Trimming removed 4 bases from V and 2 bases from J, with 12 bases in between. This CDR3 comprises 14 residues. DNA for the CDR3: TGCGCCAGCAGCCCGGACAGCGAACAAGAGACCCAGTACTTC. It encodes CASSPDSEQETQYF.

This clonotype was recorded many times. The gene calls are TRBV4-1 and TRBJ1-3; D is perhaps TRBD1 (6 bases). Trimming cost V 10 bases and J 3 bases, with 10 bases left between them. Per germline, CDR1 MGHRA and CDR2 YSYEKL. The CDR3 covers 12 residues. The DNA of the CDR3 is TGCGCCACCCGGGACAATGGAAACACCATATATTTT. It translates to CATRDNGNTIYF.

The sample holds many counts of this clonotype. Here the CDR3 DNA reads TGTGCCAGCAGCTCTTACGACAATGAGCAGTTCTTC. It is translated as CASSSYDNEQFF. The V gene is TRBV5-6, the J gene TRBJ2-1; D call uncertain. The CDR3 contains 12 residues. Per germline, CDR1 SGHDT and CDR2 YYEEEE. V lost 3 bases to trimming and J lost 5 bases, with 6 bases between them.

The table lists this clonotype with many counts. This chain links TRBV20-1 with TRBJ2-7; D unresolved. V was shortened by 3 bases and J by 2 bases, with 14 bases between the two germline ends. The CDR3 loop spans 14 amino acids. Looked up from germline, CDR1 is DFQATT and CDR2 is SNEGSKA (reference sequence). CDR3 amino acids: CSARYPTEPYEQYF. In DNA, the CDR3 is TGCAGTGCTAGGTACCCTACAGAACCCTACGAGCAGTACTTC.

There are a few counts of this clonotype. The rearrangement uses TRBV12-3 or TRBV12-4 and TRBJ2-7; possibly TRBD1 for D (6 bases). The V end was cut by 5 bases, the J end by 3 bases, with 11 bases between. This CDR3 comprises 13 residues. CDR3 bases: TGTGCCAGCAGTGTTACAGGGTTCTACGAGCAGTACTTC. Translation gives CASSVTGFYEQYF.

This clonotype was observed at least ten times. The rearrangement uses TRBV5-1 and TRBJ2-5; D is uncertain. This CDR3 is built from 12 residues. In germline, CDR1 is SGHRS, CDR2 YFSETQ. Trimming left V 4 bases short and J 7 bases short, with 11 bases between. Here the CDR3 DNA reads TGCGCCAGCAGCCCTCAAAGTGGGACCCAGTACTTC. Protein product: CASSPQSGTQYF.

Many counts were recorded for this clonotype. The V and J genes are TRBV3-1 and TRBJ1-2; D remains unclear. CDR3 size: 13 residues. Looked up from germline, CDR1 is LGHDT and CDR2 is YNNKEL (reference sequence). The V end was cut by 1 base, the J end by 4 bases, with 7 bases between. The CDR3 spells CASSQGHTYGYTF. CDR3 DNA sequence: TGTGCCAGCAGCCAAGGACACACCTATGGCTACACCTTC.